This TCR beta chain was identified during a study of control samples from healthy donors and cancer patients. This clone was seen once. The CDR3 has 14 amino acids. With 6 bases clipped from V and 5 bases from J, the junction kept 12 bases outside the gene matches. CDR1 is SQVTM and CDR2 is ANQGSEA in the germline V gene. The table came from immunoSEQ multiplex PCR; TCRdb's copy has only in-frame clones and leaves some out. The sample includes 85,000 to 90,000 clones, more than 75% of them seen just once. The chain couples TRBV29-1 to TRBJ1-2, with TRBD1 matching over 7 bases. This clonotype was sampled from a man aged 25-45 years in good health. What was sequenced was blood. The CDR3, as DNA: TGCAGCGTCGCCTCGAGACAGGGTGTTTATGGCTACACCTTC. Residues: CSVASRQGVYGYTF.